The clone carrying this T cell receptor (beta chain) was picked up many times. What it binds is unknown. This record comes from a study of regulatory T cells in long-lasting Graves disease. Turning to the study itself: Graves' patients (newly diagnosed) had been on antithyroid drugs under 3 months. Study results and caveats: No thyroid tissue was studied; the work used peripheral blood only.

In building TCR beta libraries, iRepertoire HTBI primers were used together with Arm-PCR of CDR3 regions. Each CDR3 protein is one row after TCRdb ran MiXCR on the multiplex PCR reads. Of 510,000 or so distinct CDR3 sequences in the sample, 12% were seen once. Time point specified: newly diagnosed GD, antithyroid drugs for less than 3 months. After RNA was extracted from PBMCs, the TCR library was made from it. These sequences were also reported in another study, on T cells in Graves' hyperthyroidism and ophthalmopathy.

Sequenced here: peripheral blood mononuclear cells (PBMCs), sampled at new diagnosis, from a patient treated with antithyroid drugs. The receptor was isolated from a woman in her twenties or thirties with Graves disease.

CDR3 DNA sequence: TGTGCCAGCTCACCACCGAGGACAGGGGGTCGAAACACTGAAGCTTTCTTT. Its translation is CASSPPRTGGRNTEAFF. The V call is TRBV18, the J call TRBJ1-1; 10 nucleotides match TRBD1. Germline lookup yields CDR1 KGHSH and CDR2 LQKENI. This CDR3 is 17 amino acids long. Trimming cost V 0 bases and J 2 bases; bases outside gene matches: 6.